Sequencing of this T cell receptor beta chain was carried out in a study of blood T cell repertoires in COVID-19. Study information: COVID-19 samples from acute and convalescent phases originated in the United States, Italy and Spain. T cells, B-cell-depleted T cells, or PBMCs provided the cDNA or gDNA that served as material.

All enrollees were roughly 18 to 90 years old and from approximately 24 US areas. The length of the CDR3 is 13 residues. The V and J ends lost 6 bases and 2 bases respectively, with 9 bases between them. Germline V lookup: CDR1 MNHEY, CDR2 SMNVEV (reference sequence). Data came from immunoSEQ multiplex PCR; TCRdb stores just in-frame clones and leaves some out. The sample lists 200,000 to 250,000 clones; 80% to 90% were seen once. Sequencing was carried out using PBMCs or T cells enriched from blood (not recorded which). The TCR sequence derives from a woman aged 40 to 55 who had been exposed to COVID-19. The chain has TRBV27 and TRBJ2-3; D ambiguous. The CDR3 DNA follows: TGTGCCAGCAGACCCAGTATCACAGATACGCAGTATTTT. Protein sequence: CASRPSITDTQYF.